The present TCR beta chain was sequenced within a study of blood T cell repertoires in COVID-19. Overall study context: T cells, B-cell-depleted T cells, or PBMCs supplied cDNA or gDNA.

This clone was observed a single time. The study recruited people aged about 18 to 90 years across about 25 US areas. Trimming removed 1 base from V and 9 bases from J, with 8 bases in between. CDR1 and CDR2 (germline): SGHDT, YYEEEE. The CDR3 consists of 13 residues. Authors' analysis steps: How many nucleated cells were present was estimated from reference gene primer amplification. Sequencing was performed with immunoSEQ multiplex PCR; in TCRdb, only in-frame clones are kept and a portion is missing. The V and J calls and clone size come from that table; D and trimming were worked out from the DNA. The table shows some 400,000 clones, with 75% to 90% occurring only once.

The clonotype was recovered from a man aged 25-40 years who had recovered from COVID-19. This rearrangement joins TRBV5-6 to TRBJ1-6; D remains unclear. The source material was PBMCs or T cells enriched from blood (not recorded which). In nucleotides, the CDR3 is TGTGCCAGCAGCTTGTTCACAAGTTCACCCCTCCACTTT. It yields the protein CASSLFTSSPLHF. The whole variable domain, filled in from reference TRBV5-6 and TRBJ1-6, reads DAGVTQSPTHLIKTRGQQVTLRCSPKSGHDTVSWYQQALGQGPQFIFQYYEEEERQRGNFPDRFSGHQFPNYSSELNVNALLLGDSALYLCASSLFTSSPLHFGNGTRLTVT.